This T cell receptor beta chain is drawn from a study of blood T cell repertoires in COVID-19. Study overall: Specimens from acute and convalescent COVID-19 originated in the United States, Italy and Spain. The analysed material was cDNA or gDNA that came from T cells, B-cell-depleted T cells, or PBMCs.

The table lists this clone with a few counts. Under the authors' procedure: Quantification of nucleated cells was approximated via reference gene primer amplification. The table came from immunoSEQ multiplex PCR; TCRdb's copy has only in-frame clones and leaves some out. The D gene and trimming were derived from the DNA, and the V and J assignments and clone size from that table. The sample lists roughly 250,000 clones; about 73% were seen once. The sequenced material came from peripheral blood. The sequence was obtained from a woman older than 75 with acute or convalescent COVID-19.

CDR3 amino acids: CASSLSRDILYEQYF. Written as DNA, the CDR3 is TGTGCCAGCAGTTTAAGCCGGGACATCCTCTACGAGCAGTACTTC. The V gene is TRBV27, the J gene TRBJ2-7, with D perhaps TRBD1 (6 bases). The length of the CDR3 is 15 residues. V lost 2 bases and J 3 bases, leaving 14 bases between the germline ends. Looked up from germline, CDR1 is MNHEY and CDR2 is SMNVEV (reference sequence).